This T cell receptor beta chain was profiled in a study of T cell clonotyping in hematopoietic cell transplantation. Regarding the study as a whole: Higher Inverse Simpson Index values in graft donor and pretransplant recipient predicted broader posttransplant TCR diversity. Few recipient clonotypes overlapped donors; over 95% were de novo at given depth.

V was trimmed by 0 bases and J by 4 bases, leaving 9 bases between them. Germline V CDR1 and CDR2: MGHRA, YSYEKL. The CDR3 runs to 14 residues. Points on this clone: The target antigen is unknown.

This table comes from immunoSEQ multiplex PCR, and its TCRdb copy is limited to in-frame clones, with some not included. Of about 15,000 clones in the sample, approximately 95% were seen once. Recipients were bled about 28 days pretransplant and at posttransplant days 30, 100, 180. This material consisted of PBMCs, taken 30 days after allogeneic stem cell transplant. J is TRBJ1-1 and V is TRBV4-1; D is undetermined. The TCR originated in a male patient between 60 and 69 years old who had an allogeneic stem cell transplant from an unrelated donor, so the T cells may come from the graft donor. Some clones in this sample may be carry-over from other donors' samples. The chain's CDR3 is CASSQDWGGTEAFF. CDR3 nucleotide sequence: TGCGCCAGCAGCCAAGATTGGGGAGGCACTGAAGCTTTCTTT.